The clone carrying this T cell receptor beta chain was observed a single time. Its specificity is not known. Generated by immunoSEQ multiplex PCR, the TCRdb table keeps only in-frame clones and is missing some. Among roughly 2.5 million clones listed, approximately 92% were seen once. This entry comes from a study of shared clonotypes between healthy human individuals. Looking at the study overall: Researchers assigned three CD4 naive, three CD4 memory, two CD8 naive and one CD8 memory plate to each donor. Study results and caveats: Donor clonotype sharing was expected to depend on sequencing depth. About 4.5% of naive CD4 clonotypes were common to a handful of donors.

Everyone who donated was a Caucasian adult who lived in Nashville, Tennessee. V was pared by 6 bases and J by 6 bases, with 7 bases of the junction left unmatched. Germline-derived CDR1 and CDR2 are MDHEN and SYDVKM. The CDR3 consists of 14 residues. Specimen: naive CD4+ T cells sorted from blood. Subset here: CD45RA+ positively selected. The chain joins TRBV28 to TRBJ2-1; 8 nucleotides agree with TRBD1. This clonotype originated in a man aged 18 to 30 in good health. The CDR3: CASRDRESGNEQFF. In nucleotides, the CDR3 is TGTGCCAGCAGGGACAGGGAAAGTGGCAATGAGCAGTTCTTC.